Below, 17 T cell receptor beta chains from the same sample are listed, as sequenced in a study of T cell repertoires in cytomegalovirus infection. MiXCR was run by TCRdb on the reads, yielding one entry per CDR3 protein. The table lists under 150,000 distinct CDR3 sequences, 8.8% of them singletons. Material for sequencing was PBMCs. The receptor set was obtained from a human donor in good health (CMV status not recorded). Some clones in this sample may be carry-over from other donors' samples.

This clonotype was found many times. The genes are TRBV28 and TRBJ2-7; D is ambiguous. Germline V gene data show CDR1 as MDHEN and CDR2 as SYDVKM. There are 13 residues in the CDR3. The ends were cut back, 10 bases at V and 0 bases at J, with 13 bases in the middle. The CDR3, as DNA: TGTGCCACCCTGATGCTCAGCTCCTACGAGCAGTACTTC. Translating gives CATLMLSSYEQYF.

This clonotype was observed at least ten times. The rearrangement links TRBV28 to TRBJ2-7; possible D gene TRBD1, 6 bases. Germline values: CDR1 MDHEN, CDR2 SYDVKM. The length of the CDR3 is 14 residues. Trimming cost V 6 bases and J 0 bases, with 12 bases left between them. CDR3 sequence (DNA): TGTGCCAGCAGAGAACAGGGCGTCTCCTACGAGCAGTACTTC. It is translated as CASREQGVSYEQYF.

There are many counts of this clonotype. The chain carries TRBV7-9 and TRBJ2-1; 14 bases align to TRBD2. This CDR3 is built from 20 residues. CDR1 is SEHNR and CDR2 is FQNEAQ in the germline V gene (reference sequence). Germline trimming cut 5 bases from V and 2 bases from J; bases unmatched to any gene: 14. This CDR3 reads CASSPFVGTSGGSTYNEQFF. In nucleotides, the CDR3 is TGTGCCAGCAGCCCTTTTGTCGGGACTAGCGGGGGCTCAACCTACAATGAGCAGTTCTTC.

This clonotype was picked up many times. The chain employs TRBV7-9 and TRBJ1-1, with 7 bases that match TRBD1. From germline, CDR1 is SEHNR and CDR2 FQNEAQ (reference sequence). This CDR3 is built from 16 residues. The junction had 7 bases not matched to a gene; V was cut back by 1 base and J by 2 bases. The CDR3 region has the DNA TGTGCCAGCAGCTTAGGGGGCAGGGGGAAAAACACTGAAGCTTTCTTT. Translated: CASSLGGRGKNTEAFF.

The chain has TRBV29-1 and TRBJ1-2; unclear D gene. Germline CDR1 SQVTM, CDR2 ANQGSEA. The CDR3 is 15 residues long. Between the trimmed V and J ends, which lost 8 bases and 1 base, there was a span of 20 bases. CDR3: CSTSQPENSNYGYTF. For the CDR3, the DNA is TGCAGCACCAGCCAGCCAGAAAATAGTAACTATGGCTACACCTTC.

This clonotype was counted at least ten times. V and J are TRBV10-3 and TRBJ2-3; a possible D gene is TRBD2 (5 bases). CDR1 is ENHRY, CDR2 SYGVKD, per germline. There are 19 residues in the CDR3. The germline V and J ends were trimmed by 11 bases and 1 base, with 31 bases remaining between them. For the CDR3, the DNA is TGTGCCTCCGGGGTTTTACCATTCGGGAATCGGGCTGGCACAGATACGCAGTATTTT. Its protein product is CASGVLPFGNRAGTDTQYF.

This chain uses TRBV19 with TRBJ2-7; D gene uncertain. The V end was cut by 6 bases, the J end by 1 base, with 16 bases between. Germline-derived CDR1 and CDR2 are LNHDA and SQIVND (reference sequence). CDR3 length: 15 amino acids. CDR3 protein: CASRTSLAASYEQYF. Written as DNA, the CDR3 is TGTGCCAGTAGGACCTCCTTGGCAGCTTCCTACGAGCAGTACTTC.

This clonotype was recorded a few times. The V and J genes are TRBV6-5 and TRBJ1-2, with D uncertain. Trimming cost V 2 bases and J 4 bases, with 11 bases left between them. Germline V gene sequence: CDR1 MNHEY, CDR2 SVGAGI. The CDR3 spans 14 residues. The CDR3 DNA is TGTGCCAGCAGTTACGCCCCTAATTCCTATGGCTACACCTTC. Amino acid sequence: CASSYAPNSYGYTF.

This clonotype was recorded at least ten times. The chain carries TRBV25-1 and TRBJ1-1, with D unresolved. Between the trimmed V and J ends, which lost 4 bases and 3 bases, there was a span of 6 bases. CDR1 MGHDK and CDR2 SYGVNS come from the germline V gene. This CDR3 contains 12 residues. CDR3 nucleotides: TGTGCCAGCAGTGCCGTTCACACTGAAGCTTTCTTT. Protein: CASSAVHTEAFF.

The rearrangement uses TRBV28 and TRBJ2-1; D gene unclear. In germline, CDR1 is MDHEN, CDR2 SYDVKM. With 9 bases removed from V and 6 bases from J, the gap between germline ends came to 18 bases. The CDR3 has 14 amino acids. This CDR3 is CASHTPRPINEQFF. As DNA, the CDR3 is TGTGCCAGTCATACCCCGAGACCCATCAATGAGCAGTTCTTC.

This clonotype was seen at least ten times. J is TRBJ1-6 and V is TRBV7-2, with D unclear. Germline CDR1 SGHTA, CDR2 FQGNSA. V lost 1 base, J lost 7 bases, and 8 bases lay in between. This CDR3 comprises 14 residues. CDR3: CASSLVGGNSPLHF. The CDR3 DNA reads as TGTGCCAGCAGCTTAGTGGGCGGGAATTCACCCCTCCACTTT.

This clonotype was recorded at least ten times. The rearrangement links TRBV19 to TRBJ1-1, with D uncertain. Germline CDR1 and CDR2: LNHDA and SQIVND (reference sequence). V was trimmed by 3 bases and J by 5 bases, leaving 13 bases between them. This CDR3 comprises 14 residues. In DNA form, the CDR3 reads TGTGCCAGTAGTATTTCCGTCCAGAGGACTGAAGCTTTCTTT. Translating gives CASSISVQRTEAFF.

This clonotype was seen ten or more times. The genes are TRBV7-6 and TRBJ1-1; D not certain. The CDR3 length is 13 residues. V was clipped by 2 bases and J by 1 base, with 5 bases between them. Looked up from germline, CDR1 is SGHVS and CDR2 is FNYEAQ. The CDR3, as DNA: TGTGCCAGCAGCTTATTGAGGAACACTGAAGCTTTCTTT. This gives the protein CASSLLRNTEAFF.

The CDR3, as DNA: TGCAGCGTTAGACAGTCGAACACTGAAGCTTTCTTT. Residues: CSVRQSNTEAFF. The rearrangement links TRBV29-1 to TRBJ1-1; D perhaps matches TRBD1 (5 bases). Trimming shortened V by 5 bases and J by 1 base, and 8 bases separated the two germline ends. Germline CDR1 SQVTM, CDR2 ANQGSEA. CDR3 size: 12 residues.

This clonotype was detected many times. The gene calls are TRBV28 and TRBJ2-7; D remains unclear. CDR3 length: 12 residues. Germline V gene sequence: CDR1 MDHEN, CDR2 SYDVKM. V lost 2 bases and J 2 bases, leaving 4 bases between the germline ends. CDR3 amino acids: CASSLPPYEQYF. CDR3 sequence (DNA): TGTGCCAGCAGTTTACCCCCCTACGAGCAGTACTTC.

CDR3 nucleotides: TGTGCCACCAGCAGAGTGGGTCCGGGACAGGGGATGTTTTTTGAAAAACTGTTTTTT. Translated, it gives CATSRVGPGQGMFFEKLFF. J is TRBJ1-4 and V is TRBV15, with 10 nucleotides matching TRBD1. V dropped 1 base and J dropped 7; count of bases not matched to a gene: 15. The length of the CDR3 is 19 residues. Germline V gene lookup returns CDR1 LNHNV and CDR2 YYDKDF (reference sequence). Full variable domain (outside the CDR3, taken from reference TRBV15 and TRBJ1-4): DAMVIQNPRYQVTQFGKPVTLSCSQTLNHNVMYWYQQKSSQAPKLLFHYYDKDFNNEADTPDNFQSRRPNTSFCFLDIRSPGLGDTAMYLCATSRVGPGQGMFFEKLFFGSGTQLSVL.

The V call is TRBV12-3 or TRBV12-4, the J call TRBJ1-1; D may be TRBD1 (5 bases). The CDR3 consists of 12 residues. Between the trimmed V and J ends, which lost 6 bases and 2 bases, there was a span of 7 bases. The CDR3 DNA is TGTGCCAGCAGACAGGCTAACACTGAAGCTTTCTTT. Protein: CASRQANTEAFF.